This entry is about one TCR beta chain. The data derive from a study of cytomegalovirus exposure and HLA in healthy donors. After removal of 3 bases from V and 7 bases from J, the junction contained 15 bases not matched to a gene. The germline gives CDR1 SGDLS, CDR2 YYNGEE. The CDR3 is 16 residues long. This PCR relied on a set of 60 Vbeta primers and 13 Jbeta primers. TCRdb's table, derived via immunoSEQ multiplex PCR, lists solely in-frame clones and lacks some. The data contain roughly 100,000 clones, about 81% of them singletons. The genes are TRBV9 and TRBJ1-2; 7 positions match TRBD1. This sequence originates from a man aged 30 to 45 in good health and CMV-seronegative. Material for sequencing was PBMCs. CDR3 loop: CASSAGQRTPGGGYTF. As DNA, the CDR3 is TGTGCCAGCAGCGCGGGACAACGGACGCCAGGGGGTGGCTACACCTTC.